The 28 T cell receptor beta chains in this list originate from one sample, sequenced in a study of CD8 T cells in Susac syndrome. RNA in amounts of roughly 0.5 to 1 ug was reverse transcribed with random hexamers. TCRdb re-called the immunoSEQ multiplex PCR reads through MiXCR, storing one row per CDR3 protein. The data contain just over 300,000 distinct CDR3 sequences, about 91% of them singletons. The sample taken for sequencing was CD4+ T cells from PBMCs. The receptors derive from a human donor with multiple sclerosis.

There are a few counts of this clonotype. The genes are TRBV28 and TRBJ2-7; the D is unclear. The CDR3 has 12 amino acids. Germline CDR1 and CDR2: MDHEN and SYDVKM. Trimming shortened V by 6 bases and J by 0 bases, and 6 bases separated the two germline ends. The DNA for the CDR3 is TGTGCCAGCAGACCCTCCTCCTACGAGCAGTACTTC. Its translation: CASRPSSYEQYF.

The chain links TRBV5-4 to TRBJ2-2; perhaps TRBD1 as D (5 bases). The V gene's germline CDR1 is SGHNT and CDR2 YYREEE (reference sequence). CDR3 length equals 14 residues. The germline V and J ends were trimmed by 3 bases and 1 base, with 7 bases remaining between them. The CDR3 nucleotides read TGTGCCAGCAGCTGGACACGGAACACCGGGGAGCTGTTTTTT. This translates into CASSWTRNTGELFF.

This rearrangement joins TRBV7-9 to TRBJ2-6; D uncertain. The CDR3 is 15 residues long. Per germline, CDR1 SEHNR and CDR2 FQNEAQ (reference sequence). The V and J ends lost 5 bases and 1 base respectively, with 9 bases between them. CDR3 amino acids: CASSPKDSGANVLTF. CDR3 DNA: TGTGCCAGCAGCCCCAAGGATTCTGGGGCCAACGTCCTGACTTTC.

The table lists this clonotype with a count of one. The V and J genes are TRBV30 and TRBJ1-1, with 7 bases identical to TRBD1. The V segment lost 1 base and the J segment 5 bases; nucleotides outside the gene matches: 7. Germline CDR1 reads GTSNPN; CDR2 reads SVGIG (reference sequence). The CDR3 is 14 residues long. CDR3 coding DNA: TGTGCCTGGAGTGGGGGACAGTTGGGGACTGAAGCTTTCTTT. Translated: CAWSGGQLGTEAFF.

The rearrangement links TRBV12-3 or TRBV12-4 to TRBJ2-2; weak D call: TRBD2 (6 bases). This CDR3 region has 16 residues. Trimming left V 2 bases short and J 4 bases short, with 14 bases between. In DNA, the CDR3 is TGTGCCAGCAGTTTATCGGGGGTCACGGGCACCGGGGAGCTGTTTTTT. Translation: CASSLSGVTGTGELFF.

CDR3 sequence (DNA): TGCGCCAGCAGCTTGAACACCTTAGGTGATGATGAAAAACTGTTTTTT. It yields the protein CASSLNTLGDDEKLFF. The rearrangement links TRBV5-1 to TRBJ1-4; no firm D call. This CDR3 is 16 amino acids long. The germline V gene encodes CDR1 SGHRS and CDR2 YFSETQ. Trimming removed 1 base at V and 6 bases at J, with 16 bases between.

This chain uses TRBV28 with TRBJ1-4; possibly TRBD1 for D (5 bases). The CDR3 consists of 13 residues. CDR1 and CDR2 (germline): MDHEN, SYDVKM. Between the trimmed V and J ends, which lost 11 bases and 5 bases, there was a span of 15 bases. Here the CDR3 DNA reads TGTGCCGGACGAGGAGGGGTGAATGAAAAACTGTTTTTT. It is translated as CAGRGGVNEKLFF.

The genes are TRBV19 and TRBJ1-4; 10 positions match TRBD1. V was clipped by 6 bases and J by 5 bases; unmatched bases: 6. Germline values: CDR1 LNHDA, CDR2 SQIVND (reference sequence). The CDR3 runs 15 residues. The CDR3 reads CASRAGDRGNEKLFF. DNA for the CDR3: TGTGCCAGTAGGGCTGGGGACAGGGGAAATGAAAAACTGTTTTTT.

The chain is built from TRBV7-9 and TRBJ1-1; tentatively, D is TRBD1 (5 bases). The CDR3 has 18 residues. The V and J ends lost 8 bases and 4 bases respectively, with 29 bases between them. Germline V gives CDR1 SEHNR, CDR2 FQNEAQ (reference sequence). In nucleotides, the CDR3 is TGTGCCAGCGCTACTCGGGACGCGAGGCCCCTTGTCCGCACTGAAGCTTTCTTT. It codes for CASATRDARPLVRTEAFF.

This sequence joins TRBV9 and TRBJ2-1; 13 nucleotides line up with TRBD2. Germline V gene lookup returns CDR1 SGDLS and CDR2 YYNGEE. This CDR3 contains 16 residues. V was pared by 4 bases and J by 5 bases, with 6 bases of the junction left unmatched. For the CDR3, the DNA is TGTGCCAGCAGCAGGACTAGCGGGAGATCCCACAATGAGCAGTTCTTC. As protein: CASSRTSGRSHNEQFF.

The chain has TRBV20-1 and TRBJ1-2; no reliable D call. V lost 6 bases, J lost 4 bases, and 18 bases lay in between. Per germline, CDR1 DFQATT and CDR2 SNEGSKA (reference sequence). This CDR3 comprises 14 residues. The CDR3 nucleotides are TGCAGTGCCCCGACCGCATTAAGCTCCTATGGCTACACCTTC. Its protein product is CSAPTALSSYGYTF.

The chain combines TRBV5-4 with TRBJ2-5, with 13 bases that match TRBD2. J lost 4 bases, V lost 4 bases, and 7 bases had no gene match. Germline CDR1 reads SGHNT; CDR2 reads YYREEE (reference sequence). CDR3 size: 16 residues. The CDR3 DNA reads TGTGCCAGCAGCCCTACCGGGACTAGCGGGGCAGAGACCCAGTACTTC. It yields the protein CASSPTGTSGAETQYF.

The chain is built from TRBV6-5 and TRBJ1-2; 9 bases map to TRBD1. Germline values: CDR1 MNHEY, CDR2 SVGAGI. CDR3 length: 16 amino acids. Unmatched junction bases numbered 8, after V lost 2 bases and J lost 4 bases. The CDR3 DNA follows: TGTGCCAGCAGTTACAGTCCGGGACAGGGCGGCTATGGCTACACCTTC. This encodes CASSYSPGQGGYGYTF.

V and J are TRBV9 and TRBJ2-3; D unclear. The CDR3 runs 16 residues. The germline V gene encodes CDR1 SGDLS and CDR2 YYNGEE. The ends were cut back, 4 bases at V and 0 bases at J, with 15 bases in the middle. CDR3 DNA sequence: TGTGCCAGCAGCCCCACTCTTCTCCCTAGCACAGATACGCAGTATTTT. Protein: CASSPTLLPSTDTQYF. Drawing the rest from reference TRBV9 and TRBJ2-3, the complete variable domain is DSGVTQTPKHLITATGQRVTLRCSPRSGDLSVYWYQQSLDQGLQFLIQYYNGEERAKGNILERFSAQQFPDLHSELNLSSLELGDSALYFCASSPTLLPSTDTQYFGPGTRLTVL.

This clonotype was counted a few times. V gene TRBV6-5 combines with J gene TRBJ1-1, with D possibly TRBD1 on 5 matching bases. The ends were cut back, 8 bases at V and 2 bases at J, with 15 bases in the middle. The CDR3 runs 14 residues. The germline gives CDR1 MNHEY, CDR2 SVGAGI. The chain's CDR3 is CASGEPGRNTEAFF. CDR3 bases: TGTGCCAGCGGGGAACCGGGACGTAACACTGAAGCTTTCTTT.

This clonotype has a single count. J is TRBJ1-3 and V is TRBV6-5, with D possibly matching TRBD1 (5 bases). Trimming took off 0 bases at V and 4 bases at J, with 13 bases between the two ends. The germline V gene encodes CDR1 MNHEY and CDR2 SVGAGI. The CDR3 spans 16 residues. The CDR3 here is CASSYSWTTLGNTIYF. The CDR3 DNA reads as TGTGCCAGCAGTTACTCCTGGACAACCTTAGGAAACACCATATATTTT.

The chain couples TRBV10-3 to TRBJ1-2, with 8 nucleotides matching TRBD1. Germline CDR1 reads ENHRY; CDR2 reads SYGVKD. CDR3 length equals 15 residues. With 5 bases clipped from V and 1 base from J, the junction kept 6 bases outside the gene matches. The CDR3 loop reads CAISSRDRNNYGYTF. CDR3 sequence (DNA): TGTGCCATCAGTTCGCGGGACAGGAATAACTATGGCTACACCTTC.

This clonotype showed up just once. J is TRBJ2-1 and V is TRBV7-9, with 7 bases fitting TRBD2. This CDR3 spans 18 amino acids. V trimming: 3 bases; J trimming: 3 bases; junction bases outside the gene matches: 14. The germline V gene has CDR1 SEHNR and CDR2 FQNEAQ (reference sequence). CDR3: CASSFLSRREKLYNEQFF. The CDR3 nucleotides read TGTGCCAGCAGCTTTTTATCACGGCGGGAGAAGCTCTACAATGAGCAGTTCTTC.

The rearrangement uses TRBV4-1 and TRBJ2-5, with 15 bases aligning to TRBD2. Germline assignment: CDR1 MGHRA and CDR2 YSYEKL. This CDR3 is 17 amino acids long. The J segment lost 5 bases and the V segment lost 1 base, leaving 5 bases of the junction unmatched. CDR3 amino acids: CASSQVGTSGGRETQYF. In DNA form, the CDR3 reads TGCGCCAGCAGCCAAGTGGGGACTAGCGGGGGGCGGGAGACCCAGTACTTC.

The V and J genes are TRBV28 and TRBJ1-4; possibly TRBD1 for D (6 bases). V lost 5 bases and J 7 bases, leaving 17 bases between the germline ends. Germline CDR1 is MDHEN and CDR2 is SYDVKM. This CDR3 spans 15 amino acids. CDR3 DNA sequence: TGTGCCAGCAGTGACCTGGAGGGGGTTCTTGAAAAACTGTTTTTT. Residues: CASSDLEGVLEKLFF.

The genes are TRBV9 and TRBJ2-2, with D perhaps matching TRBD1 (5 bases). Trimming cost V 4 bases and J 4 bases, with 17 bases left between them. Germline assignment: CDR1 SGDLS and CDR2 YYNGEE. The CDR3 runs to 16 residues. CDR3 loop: CASSPGGRVATGELFF. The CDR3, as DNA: TGTGCCAGCAGCCCGGGTGGCAGGGTGGCCACCGGGGAGCTGTTTTTT.

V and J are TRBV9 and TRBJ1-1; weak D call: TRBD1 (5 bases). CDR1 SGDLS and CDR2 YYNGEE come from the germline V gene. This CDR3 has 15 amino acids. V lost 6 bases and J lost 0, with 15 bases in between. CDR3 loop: CASKGQTELNTEAFF. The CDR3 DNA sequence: TGTGCCAGCAAGGGGCAGACGGAGCTGAACACTGAAGCTTTCTTT.

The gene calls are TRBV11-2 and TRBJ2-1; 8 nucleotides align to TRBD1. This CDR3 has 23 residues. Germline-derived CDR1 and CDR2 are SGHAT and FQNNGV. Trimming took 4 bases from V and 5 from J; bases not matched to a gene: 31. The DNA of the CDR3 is TGTGCCAGCAGCTCCCGTCCTCTCTATCTACGCCAGGGGGCGAGCGGTTTGGACAATGAGCAGTTCTTC. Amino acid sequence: CASSSRPLYLRQGASGLDNEQFF. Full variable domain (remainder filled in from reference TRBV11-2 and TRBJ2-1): EAGVAQSPRYKIIEKRQSVAFWCNPISGHATLYWYQQILGQGPKLLIQFQNNGVVDDSQLPKDRFSAERLKGVDSTLKIQPAKLEDSAVYLCASSSRPLYLRQGASGLDNEQFFGPGTRLTVL.

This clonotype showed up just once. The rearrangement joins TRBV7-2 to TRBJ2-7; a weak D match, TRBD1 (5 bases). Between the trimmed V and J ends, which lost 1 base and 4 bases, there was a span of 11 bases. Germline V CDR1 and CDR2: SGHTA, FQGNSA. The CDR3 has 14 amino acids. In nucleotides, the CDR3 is TGTGCCAGCAGCTTAGGGCGGCAGGGTTACGAGCAGTACTTC. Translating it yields CASSLGRQGYEQYF.

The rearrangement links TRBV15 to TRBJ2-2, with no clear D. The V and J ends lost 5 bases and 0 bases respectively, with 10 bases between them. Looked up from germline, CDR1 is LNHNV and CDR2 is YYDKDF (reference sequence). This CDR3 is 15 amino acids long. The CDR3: CATSATAANTGELFF. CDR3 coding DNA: TGTGCCACCAGCGCGACGGCTGCGAACACCGGGGAGCTGTTTTTT.

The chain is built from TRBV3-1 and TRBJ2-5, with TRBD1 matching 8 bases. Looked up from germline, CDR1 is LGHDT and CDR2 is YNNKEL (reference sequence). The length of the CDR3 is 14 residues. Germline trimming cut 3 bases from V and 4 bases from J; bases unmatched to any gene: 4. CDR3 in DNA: TGTGCCAGCAGCCAGCTAGACAGGGGAGAGACCCAGTACTTC. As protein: CASSQLDRGETQYF.

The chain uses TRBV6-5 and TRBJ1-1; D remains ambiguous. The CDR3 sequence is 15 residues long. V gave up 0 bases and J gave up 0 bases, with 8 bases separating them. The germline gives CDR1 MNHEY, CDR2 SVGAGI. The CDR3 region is CASSYSRQLNTEAFF. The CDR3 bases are TGTGCCAGCAGTTACTCGCGGCAGCTGAACACTGAAGCTTTCTTT.

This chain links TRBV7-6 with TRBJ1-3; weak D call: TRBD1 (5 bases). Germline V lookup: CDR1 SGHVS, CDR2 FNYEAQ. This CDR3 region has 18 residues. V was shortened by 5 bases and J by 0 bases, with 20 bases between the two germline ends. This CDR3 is CASSPVGGGWDSGNTIYF. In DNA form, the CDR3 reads TGTGCCAGCAGCCCAGTGGGGGGAGGATGGGACTCTGGAAACACCATATATTTT.